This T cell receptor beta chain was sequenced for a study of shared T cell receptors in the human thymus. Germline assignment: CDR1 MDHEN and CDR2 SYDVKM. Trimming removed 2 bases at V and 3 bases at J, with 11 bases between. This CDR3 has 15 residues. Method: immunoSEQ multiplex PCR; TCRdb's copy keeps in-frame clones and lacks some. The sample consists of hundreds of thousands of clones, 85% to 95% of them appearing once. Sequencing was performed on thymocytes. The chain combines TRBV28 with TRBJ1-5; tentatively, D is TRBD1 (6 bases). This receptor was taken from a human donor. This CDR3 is CASSLGPGDNQPQHF. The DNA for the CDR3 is TGTGCCAGCAGTTTAGGCCCAGGGGACAATCAGCCCCAGCATTTT.